One sample yielded the 20 T cell receptor beta chains listed below, sequenced in a study of T cells in Graves' hyperthyroidism and ophthalmopathy. The investigators amplified TCR beta CDR3 regions from RNA transcripts. The HTBI primer set served for first-round RT-PCR of the TCR CDR3. One entry per CDR3 protein results from TCRdb running MiXCR on the multiplex PCR reads. The table includes over 350,000 distinct CDR3 sequences, roughly 14% detected once. Material: blood. These receptor sequences come from a man in his late teens or twenties with Graves' ophthalmopathy.

This clonotype was picked up many times. The rearrangement joins TRBV11-2 to TRBJ2-2, with a weak D call TRBD1 (6 bases). The V end lost 1 base, the J end lost 5 bases, and 11 bases lay between the germline ends. The V gene's germline CDR1 is SGHAT and CDR2 FQNNGV. CDR3 length: 15 amino acids. This CDR3 is CASSLAAGETGELFF. The CDR3 coding sequence is TGTGCCAGCAGCTTAGCCGCAGGGGAGACCGGGGAGCTGTTTTTT.

At least ten counts were recorded for this clonotype. The chain links TRBV20-1 to TRBJ2-1; 10 positions agree with TRBD2. Germline values: CDR1 DFQATT, CDR2 SNEGSKA (reference sequence). V shed 5 bases and J 4 bases; nucleotides not matched to a gene: 2. The CDR3 runs 13 residues. The CDR3 is CSAGAGGYNEQFF. The CDR3 DNA is TGCAGTGCTGGAGCGGGGGGGTACAATGAGCAGTTCTTC.

The chain carries TRBV9 and TRBJ1-1; 9 positions match TRBD1. Trimming at V came to 4 bases and at J to 11 bases, leaving 6 bases not matched to a gene. CDR3 length equals 12 residues. CDR1 is SGDLS and CDR2 is YYNGEE in the germline V gene. In DNA, the CDR3 is TGTGCCAGCAGCTTGCCGACAGGGGGGGCTTTCTTT. It specifies CASSLPTGGAFF.

V usage is TRBV3-1 and J usage is TRBJ2-7, with D tentatively TRBD2 (7 bases). The CDR3 is made up of 15 amino acids. Trimming took 0 bases from V and 7 from J, leaving 16 bases between them. The germline V gene has CDR1 LGHDT and CDR2 YNNKEL (reference sequence). CDR3 protein: CASSQEPGLGGEQYF. CDR3 DNA sequence: TGTGCCAGCAGCCAAGAGCCCGGACTAGGGGGTGAGCAGTACTTC.

This clonotype has ten or more counts. The rearrangement links TRBV5-1 to TRBJ1-2; TRBD1 is a possible D gene (6 bases). This CDR3 is 13 amino acids long. V lost 2 bases and J lost 8, with 13 bases in between. CDR1 SGHRS and CDR2 YFSETQ come from the germline V gene. Written as DNA, the CDR3 is TGCGCCAGCAGCTTACAGGGCGGGGACGGCTACACCTTC. Translating gives CASSLQGGDGYTF.

This clonotype was seen a handful of times. The J gene is TRBJ1-6, the V gene TRBV6-5; D not resolved. Trimming removed 2 bases at V and 6 bases at J, with 5 bases between. Germline CDR1 MNHEY, CDR2 SVGAGI. The CDR3 is 13 residues long. CDR3 bases: TGTGCCAGCAGTTACAGGGTTAATTCACCCCTCCACTTT. Translated, it gives CASSYRVNSPLHF.

This clonotype was recorded many times. The V gene is TRBV30, the J gene TRBJ2-3; D not resolved. The length of the CDR3 is 10 residues. Per the germline V gene, CDR1 is GTSNPN and CDR2 is SVGIG (reference sequence). V shed 2 bases and J shed 5 bases, with 2 bases lying between them. Here the CDR3 reads CAWSRDTQYF. The CDR3 DNA sequence: TGTGCCTGGAGTCGAGATACGCAGTATTTT.

The V gene is TRBV20-1, the J gene TRBJ1-2, with 8 bases fitting TRBD1. The V and J ends lost 6 bases and 8 bases, in that order; junction bases with no gene match: 14. CDR1 and CDR2 (germline): DFQATT, SNEGSKA (reference sequence). CDR3 length: 14 amino acids. The CDR3 DNA follows: TGCAGTGCCGCGGCCATGACAGGGGTGGGAGGCTACACCTTC. This gives the protein CSAAAMTGVGGYTF.

This clonotype was seen at least ten times. V is TRBV7-2 and J is TRBJ2-1; maybe TRBD2 (5 bases). Germline V gene lookup returns CDR1 SGHTA and CDR2 FQGNSA. V was clipped by 6 bases and J by 10 bases, with 13 bases between them. This CDR3 contains 12 residues. CDR3 in amino acids: CASRHGWEEQFF. CDR3 nucleotides: TGTGCCAGCAGGCACGGCTGGGAGGAGCAGTTCTTC.

To note about this clonotype: This CDR3 is missing its conserved last phenylalanine or tryptophan, likely due to a read error. This chain links TRBV12-3 or TRBV12-4 with TRBJ1-5, with D unclear. V was clipped by 4 bases and J by 3 bases, with 19 bases between them. CDR3 length equals 17 residues. CDR3 loop: CASSSGGQVRTNQPQHS. CDR3 DNA sequence: TGTGCCAGCAGTTCAGGCGGGCAGGTTCGTACCAATCAGCCCCAGCATTCT.

This clonotype has at least ten counts. The V gene is TRBV10-1, the J gene TRBJ1-2; D is ambiguous. Trimming stripped 5 bases from V and 4 bases from J, with 20 bases between. Germline V gene sequence: CDR1 WNHNN, CDR2 SYGVQD (reference sequence). This CDR3 comprises 16 residues. The CDR3 reads CASSPTGREEPYGYTF. The CDR3, as DNA: TGCGCCAGCAGTCCAACGGGGAGGGAAGAGCCCTATGGCTACACCTTC.

This clonotype has a count of ten or more. This chain connects TRBV20-1 to TRBJ2-1, with 7 nucleotides matching TRBD2. CDR1 and CDR2 (germline): DFQATT, SNEGSKA (reference sequence). The CDR3 has 15 amino acids. The V gene end was trimmed by 1 base and the J gene end by 6 bases; junction bases not matched to a gene: 9. For the CDR3, the DNA is TGCAGTGCTAGAGGATCGCCTAGCGGAGGCAATGAGCAGTTCTTC. Translating gives CSARGSPSGGNEQFF.

The sample holds many counts of this clonotype. This chain links TRBV7-9 with TRBJ1-2; D is uncertain. V lost 2 bases, J lost 8 bases, and 12 bases lay in between. The CDR3 runs 13 residues. Per germline, CDR1 SEHNR and CDR2 FQNEAQ (reference sequence). The CDR3 DNA reads TGTGCCAGCAGCTTACGGGCGGAGACGGGCTACACCTTC. This sequence encodes CASSLRAETGYTF.

This clonotype was found many times. The V and J genes are TRBV20-1 and TRBJ1-2; 7 bases match TRBD1. The germline gives CDR1 DFQATT, CDR2 SNEGSKA (reference sequence). V dropped 5 bases and J dropped 5; count of bases not matched to a gene: 2. CDR3 length: 11 amino acids. The CDR3 here is CSAPGGYGYTF. CDR3 nucleotides: TGCAGTGCTCCAGGGGGATATGGCTACACCTTC.

This clonotype was seen a few times. The chain carries TRBV19 and TRBJ2-5; 10 bases are shared with TRBD1. CDR1 is LNHDA, CDR2 SQIVND, per germline (reference sequence). The CDR3 totals 15 residues. J gave up 5 bases and V 5 bases, and 8 bases lay outside the gene matches. CDR3 protein: CASSQTGQGTETQYF. The CDR3 DNA follows: TGTGCCAGTAGTCAAACGGGACAGGGGACGGAGACCCAGTACTTC. The full variable domain, in which reference TRBV19 and TRBJ2-5 provide the parts outside the CDR3, is DGGITQSPKYLFRKEGQNVTLSCEQNLNHDAMYWYRQDPGQGLRLIYYSQIVNDFQKGDIAEGYSVSREKKESFPLTVTSAQKNPTAFYLCASSQTGQGTETQYFGPGTRLLVL.

This clonotype was picked up a small number of times. The chain couples TRBV6-1 to TRBJ2-7, with 7 bases aligning to TRBD1. Germline V lookup: CDR1 MNHNS, CDR2 SASEGT. This CDR3 is 13 amino acids long. Trimming removed 7 bases from V and 3 bases from J; junction bases left unmatched: 6. The CDR3 coding sequence is TGTGCCAGCATCATGGCAGGGGGCTACGAGCAGTACTTC. This translates into CASIMAGGYEQYF.

Concerning this clonotype itself: The junction departs from germline at one end; a sequencing error may be responsible. The chain combines TRBV6-2 or TRBV6-3 with TRBJ1-5; D unresolved. Germline V gives CDR1 MNHEY, CDR2 SVGEGT. The CDR3 extends over 13 amino acids. This CDR3 reads CASSHQRKQPQHF. CDR3 nucleotide sequence: TGTGCCAGCAGTCATCAACGCAAACAGCCCCAGCATTTT.

This clonotype was counted many times. V usage is TRBV7-3 and J usage is TRBJ2-7; the D call may be TRBD1 or TRBD2 (6 bases each). Germline V gene lookup returns CDR1 SGHTA and CDR2 FQGTGA. V lost 0 bases and J lost 4, with 10 bases in between. This CDR3 is built from 14 residues. The CDR3 sequence is CASSLTSGAYEQYF. CDR3 in DNA: TGTGCCAGCAGCTTAACGTCGGGGGCTTACGAGCAGTACTTC.

At least ten counts were recorded for this clonotype. This chain uses TRBV12-3 or TRBV12-4 with TRBJ1-2, with D possibly being TRBD1 (6 bases). Between the trimmed V and J ends, which lost 3 bases and 5 bases, there was a span of 13 bases. The CDR3 is 14 residues long. The CDR3 is CASSFNREDYGYTF. The CDR3 DNA reads TGTGCCAGCAGTTTTAACAGGGAGGATTATGGCTACACCTTC.

This clonotype was observed at least ten times. The J gene is TRBJ2-7, the V gene TRBV4-1; D unresolved. Trimming cost V 5 bases and J 2 bases, with 16 bases left between them. The CDR3 length is 15 residues. Per germline, CDR1 MGHRA and CDR2 YSYEKL. The CDR3 DNA reads as TGCGCCAGCAGCGAAGTAGGCGTCAATACCTACGAGCAGTACTTC. This codes for CASSEVGVNTYEQYF.